This entry is about one T cell receptor beta chain. The antigen is undetermined. Collection occurred without any documented infections or immune events in donors. Trimming cost V 6 bases and J 4 bases; bases outside gene matches: 7. Germline V gene sequence: CDR1 MNHEY, CDR2 SMNVEV (reference sequence). The CDR3 has 16 residues. Clones were sequenced by immunoSEQ multiplex PCR, and TCRdb holds only the in-frame ones, with some missing. The sample holds approximately 85,000 clones, around 89% seen once. The sample belongs to a study of identifying expanded T cells in peripheral blood. Study-wide findings and caveats: Clone count variance between approximately two-week samples rose with total template count. Over around two and four weeks, about 15 and 18 clones changed, versus approximately 1.2 between replicates.

V usage is TRBV27 and J usage is TRBJ2-1; TRBD2 matches 12 bases. This clonotype was sampled from a person aged 18 to 70 in good health. The sequencing input was blood. The CDR3, as DNA: TGTGCCAGCAGACAAACTAGCGGGGGGTCTTACAATGAGCAGTTCTTC. As protein: CASRQTSGGSYNEQFF.